The present T cell receptor beta chain was sequenced within a study of breast tumors, draining lymph nodes, adjacent tissues. The lymph nodes were axillary draining lymph nodes from breast cancer patients. Trimming took 6 bases from V and 0 from J; bases not matched to a gene: 6. The CDR3 runs to 16 residues. This clonotype was seen only once. The antigen remains undetermined. General study results and limits: Tumor T cell lymph node origin was a supported hypothesis, not proven.

TCRdb used MiXCR to reprocess the multiplex PCR reads, holding one entry per CDR3 protein. This table has 70,000 to 95,000 distinct CDR3 sequences, approximately 19% appearing once. The V gene is TRBV12-3 or TRBV12-4, the J gene TRBJ2-3; 10 positions agree with TRBD2. The sample comprised axillary lymph node tissue. The clonotype originates from a female donor with breast cancer. Some clones in this sample may be carry-over from other donors' samples. CDR3 bases: TGTGCCAGCAGCCTCGAGACTAGCGGGAGCACAGATACGCAGTATTTT. Amino acids: CASSLETSGSTDTQYF.